This is a list of T cell receptor beta chains from one sample in a study of T-cell memory formation after mild COVID-19. From the 5' RACE reads, TCRdb called clonotypes with MiXCR, one entry per CDR3 protein. The sample yields about 340,000 distinct CDR3 sequences, approximately 12% seen once. Sequencing used PBMCs or a T cell subset sorted from them (not recorded which). Receptors were obtained from a man aged 18 to 29 who had mild COVID-19 (a few samples of this study predate the infection). Cell type and time point are not known. Each CDR3 is given with its conserved first and last residue. Fields, in order: J gene, V gene, CDR3 protein.

TRBJ2-7 | TRBV14 | CASSPYLREPEVF
TRBJ2-5 | TRBV12-3/TRBV12-4 | CASTLGQGETQYF
TRBJ2-4 | TRBV6-2/TRBV6-3 | CASSYNLGNIQYF
TRBJ2-3 | TRBV5-8 | CASSLALDRSTDTQYF
TRBJ2-2 | TRBV5-1 | CASSFFSSPGVGGELFF
TRBJ1-1 | TRBV5-1 | CASSNADRGRTEAFF
TRBJ1-1 | TRBV5-1 | CASEVSPGGTEAFF
TRBJ1-2 | TRBV11-2 | CASSEAGTDYGYTF
TRBJ2-2 | TRBV7-2 | CASSLALGSGELFF
TRBJ2-3 | TRBV7-3 | CASSLSWNTDTQYF
TRBJ2-1 | TRBV29-1 | CSVGTVNEQFF
TRBJ1-2 | TRBV5-4 | CASSLFSQGRYYTF
TRBJ2-7 | TRBV4-1 | CASSSGTGREQYF
TRBJ2-5 | TRBV7-9 | CASSLVPSGKQETQYF
TRBJ2-1 | TRBV5-1 | CASSLATNNEQFF
TRBJ2-3 | TRBV7-3 | CASSTGSGGTDTQYF
TRBJ1-6 | TRBV20-1 | CSASKNSPLHF
TRBJ1-3 | TRBV7-8 | CASSSVDRDYSGNTIYF
TRBJ1-6 | TRBV5-4 | CASSLRTGTGWSPLHF
TRBJ2-6 | TRBV12-3/TRBV12-4 | CASSAAGANVLTF
TRBJ1-5 | TRBV4-1 | CASSPGTLNQPQHF
TRBJ2-1 | TRBV10-3 | CATFPFPDPSPHQFF